These 17 T cell receptor beta chains share one sample of origin, sequenced in a study of T cell responses to AZD1222 COVID-19 vaccine. Only in-frame clones appear in the TCRdb table, and some are missing; sequencing was by immunoSEQ multiplex PCR. The table lists approximately 200,000 clones, approximately 94% of them singletons, with about 1.5% in the top ten. This material consisted of peripheral blood, taken 28 days after the second dose of the MenACWY control vaccine. The receptors originated from an adult who received the MenACWY meningococcal vaccine as a control.

This clone was observed a single time. The rearrangement uses TRBV28 and TRBJ2-1, with unresolved D. CDR1 MDHEN and CDR2 SYDVKM come from the germline V gene. This CDR3 comprises 13 residues. V was shortened by 6 bases and J by 8 bases, with 14 bases between the two germline ends. DNA for the CDR3: TGTGCCAGCAGCTTCCGTATCGACGATGAGCAGTTCTTC. As protein: CASSFRIDDEQFF.

The chain has TRBV30 and TRBJ2-1; 7 bases agree with TRBD1. CDR3 length: 14 residues. After removal of 3 bases from V and 0 bases from J, the junction contained 2 bases not matched to a gene. Germline lookup yields CDR1 GTSNPN and CDR2 SVGIG (reference sequence). The CDR3 protein is CAWRYRGSYNEQFF. In nucleotides, the CDR3 is TGTGCCTGGAGATACAGGGGCTCCTACAATGAGCAGTTCTTC.

V and J are TRBV6-1 and TRBJ1-5; D is unresolved. This CDR3 is built from 15 residues. The V gene lost 3 bases and the J gene lost 8 bases, with 17 bases spanning the gap. The germline V gene encodes CDR1 MNHNS and CDR2 SASEGT. The CDR3 DNA reads TGTGCCAGCAGTGATCCGGCGGGGATTGGGGAGCCCCAGCATTTT. It specifies CASSDPAGIGEPQHF.

The chain combines TRBV6-5 with TRBJ1-1; D not certain. The germline V gene encodes CDR1 MNHEY and CDR2 SVGAGI. V shed 2 bases and J shed 2 bases, with 9 bases lying between them. This CDR3 has 14 residues. For the CDR3, the DNA is TGTGCCAGCAGTTACACCGAGAAAAACACTGAAGCTTTCTTT. This encodes CASSYTEKNTEAFF.

This rearrangement joins TRBV7-9 to TRBJ1-1; possibly TRBD1 for D (5 bases). CDR1 is SEHNR and CDR2 is FQNEAQ in the germline V gene (reference sequence). The V end was cut by 2 bases, the J end by 1 base, with 11 bases between. This CDR3 has 15 amino acids. CDR3 region: CASSLRGTGNTEAFF. Written as DNA, the CDR3 is TGTGCCAGCAGCTTAAGGGGCACAGGGAACACTGAAGCTTTCTTT.

V gene TRBV7-2 combines with J gene TRBJ1-1; D call uncertain. Germline V gene data show CDR1 as SGHTA and CDR2 as FQGNSA. V was pared by 5 bases and J by 7 bases, with 17 bases between. This CDR3 spans 14 amino acids. The DNA of the CDR3 is TGTGCCAGCAGCCTGACTAAGGACGTAGATGAAGCTTTCTTT. This codes for CASSLTKDVDEAFF.

J is TRBJ1-2 and V is TRBV7-2, with D possibly TRBD1 on 6 matching bases. Germline CDR1 reads SGHTA; CDR2 reads FQGNSA. The V and J ends lost 1 base and 4 bases respectively, with 13 bases between them. The length of the CDR3 is 15 residues. This chain's CDR3 is CASSLDGGRGYGYTF. The CDR3 DNA reads TGTGCCAGCAGCTTAGACGGGGGCAGGGGCTATGGCTACACCTTC.

The chain couples TRBV6-8 to TRBJ1-3; 9 nucleotides agree with TRBD1. Germline CDR1 is MNHGY and CDR2 is SAAAGT. With 6 bases clipped from V and 1 base from J, the junction kept 16 bases outside the gene matches. This CDR3 is built from 19 residues. The CDR3 DNA sequence: TGTGCCAGCAGAGACAATATATCGACAGGGGGAAAATCTGGAAACACCATATATTTT. Residues: CASRDNISTGGKSGNTIYF.

V gene TRBV29-1 combines with J gene TRBJ2-5, with 10 bases lining up with TRBD2. The length of the CDR3 is 14 residues. Trimming removed 6 bases from V and 0 bases from J; junction bases left unmatched: 4. The V gene's germline CDR1 is SQVTM and CDR2 ANQGSEA. DNA for the CDR3: TGCAGCGTCTTTAGCGGGAGGCACCAAGAGACCCAGTACTTC. Its protein is CSVFSGRHQETQYF.

The rearrangement joins TRBV9 to TRBJ1-2; D ambiguous. The ends were cut back, 0 bases at V and 7 bases at J, with 16 bases in the middle. Germline V lookup: CDR1 SGDLS, CDR2 YYNGEE. The CDR3 is 15 residues long. The CDR3 protein is CASSVVQDPLGGYTF. The CDR3, as DNA: TGTGCCAGCAGCGTAGTGCAGGACCCCTTGGGTGGCTACACCTTC.

The chain employs TRBV28 and TRBJ1-5, with 7 bases aligning to TRBD1. V dropped 6 bases and J dropped 3; count of bases not matched to a gene: 5. CDR3 length equals 14 residues. Germline values: CDR1 MDHEN, CDR2 SYDVKM. In nucleotides, the CDR3 is TGTGCCAGCAGAATGGACAGGTACAATCAGCCCCAGCATTTT. Its translation: CASRMDRYNQPQHF.

The chain has TRBV4-2 and TRBJ2-7; D is unresolved. The V gene's germline CDR1 is LGHNA and CDR2 YNFKEQ. CDR3 length equals 13 residues. V dropped 0 bases and J dropped 4 bases, with 7 bases sitting between them. The CDR3 protein is CASSQEEKYEQYF. Written as DNA, the CDR3 is TGTGCCAGCAGCCAAGAGGAAAAATACGAGCAGTACTTC.

Notes on this clone: A read error may produce the germline difference seen at one junction end. The chain couples TRBV30 to TRBJ1-1; 8 bases map to TRBD1. The CDR3 contains 14 residues. CDR1 and CDR2 from the germline V gene are GTSNPN and SVGIG (reference sequence). CDR3 in amino acids: CAWNPGQGGTEAFF. The CDR3 DNA sequence: TGTGCATGGAATCCAGGACAGGGCGGAACTGAAGCTTTCTTT.

This chain links TRBV9 with TRBJ2-7; 8 bases map to TRBD1. Losses at the gene ends were 4 bases for V and 2 bases for J; bases not matched to a gene: 17. Germline V CDR1 and CDR2: SGDLS, YYNGEE. This CDR3 region has 18 residues. CDR3 loop: CASSPTGVGLDSTYEQYF. The CDR3 DNA reads as TGTGCCAGCAGCCCGACAGGGGTCGGGCTAGATTCGACCTACGAGCAGTACTTC.

The chain combines TRBV12-3 or TRBV12-4 with TRBJ1-5; possibly TRBD1 for D (5 bases). CDR3 length equals 13 residues. V was trimmed by 8 bases and J by 6 bases, leaving 14 bases between them. The CDR3 here is CASAPRTGQPQHF. CDR3 DNA: TGTGCCAGCGCCCCCCGCACAGGTCAGCCCCAGCATTTT.

This clone showed up just once. The chain links TRBV28 to TRBJ2-5, with no clear D. This CDR3 is built from 13 residues. CDR1 is MDHEN and CDR2 is SYDVKM in the germline V gene. Trimming pared 5 bases from V and 5 bases from J, leaving 12 bases between. The CDR3 region is CASSPNRMETQYF. As DNA, the CDR3 is TGTGCCAGCAGTCCAAATAGGATGGAGACCCAGTACTTC.

The CDR3 nucleotides read TGTGCCAGCAGTGAAAGGCGAGTGATCAACAATGAGCAGTTCTTC. Translated, it gives CASSERRVINNEQFF. The V gene is TRBV2, the J gene TRBJ2-1; no firm D call. Germline V lookup: CDR1 SNHLY, CDR2 FYNNEI. V lost 2 bases to trimming and J lost 5 bases, with 13 bases between them. CDR3 size: 15 residues.